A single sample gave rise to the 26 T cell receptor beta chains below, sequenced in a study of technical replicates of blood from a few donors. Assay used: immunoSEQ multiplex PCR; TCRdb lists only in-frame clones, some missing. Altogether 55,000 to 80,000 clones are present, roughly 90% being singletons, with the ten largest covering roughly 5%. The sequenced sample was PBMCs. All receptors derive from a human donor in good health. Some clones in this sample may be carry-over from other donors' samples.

The CDR3 is CASSPSENYGYTF. The DNA of the CDR3 is TGTGCCAGCTCACCGAGTGAAAACTATGGCTACACCTTC. The V and J genes are TRBV18 and TRBJ1-2; D not resolved. Trimming took off 3 bases at V and 2 bases at J, with 7 bases between the two ends. CDR3 length: 13 residues. The germline gives CDR1 KGHSH, CDR2 LQKENI. Based on the CDR3 plus reference TRBV18 and TRBJ1-2, the full variable domain is NAGVMQNPRHLVRRRGQEARLRCSPMKGHSHVYWYRQLPEEGLKFMVYLQKENIIDESGMPKERFSAEFPKEGPSILRIQQVVRGDSAAYFCASSPSENYGYTFGSGTRLTVV.

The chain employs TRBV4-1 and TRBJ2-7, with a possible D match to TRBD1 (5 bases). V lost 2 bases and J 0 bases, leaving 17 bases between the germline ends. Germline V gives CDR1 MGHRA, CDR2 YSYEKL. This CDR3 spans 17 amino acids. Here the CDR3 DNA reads TGCGCCAGCAGCCAAATGCCGGTGGGGCGGAGCTCCTACGAGCAGTACTTC. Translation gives CASSQMPVGRSSYEQYF.

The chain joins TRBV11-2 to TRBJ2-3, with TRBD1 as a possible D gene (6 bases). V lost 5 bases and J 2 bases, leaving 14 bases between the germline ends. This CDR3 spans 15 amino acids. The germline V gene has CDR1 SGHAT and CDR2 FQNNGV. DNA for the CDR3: TGTGCCAGCAGCCCAGGGGTCCCTTCCACAGATACGCAGTATTTT. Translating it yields CASSPGVPSTDTQYF.

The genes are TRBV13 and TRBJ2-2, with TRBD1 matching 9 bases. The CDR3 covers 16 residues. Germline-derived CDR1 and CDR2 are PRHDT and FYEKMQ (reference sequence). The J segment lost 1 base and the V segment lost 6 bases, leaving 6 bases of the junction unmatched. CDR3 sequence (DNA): TGTGCCAGCAGGAGAGAGGGACAGGGGAACACCGGGGAGCTGTTTTTT. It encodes CASRREGQGNTGELFF.

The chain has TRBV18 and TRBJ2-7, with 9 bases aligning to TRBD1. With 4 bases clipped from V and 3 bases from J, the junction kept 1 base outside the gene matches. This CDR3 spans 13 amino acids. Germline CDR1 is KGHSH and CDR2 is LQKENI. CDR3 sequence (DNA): TGTGCCAGCTCACTGACAGGGGGCTACGAGCAGTACTTC. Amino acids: CASSLTGGYEQYF.

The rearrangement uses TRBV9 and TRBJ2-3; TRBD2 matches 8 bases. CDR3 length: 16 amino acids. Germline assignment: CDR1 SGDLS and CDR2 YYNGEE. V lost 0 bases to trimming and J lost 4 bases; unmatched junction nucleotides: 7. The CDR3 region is CASSVEGRGGSDTQYF. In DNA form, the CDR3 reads TGTGCCAGCAGCGTAGAGGGACGGGGGGGGTCAGATACGCAGTATTTT.

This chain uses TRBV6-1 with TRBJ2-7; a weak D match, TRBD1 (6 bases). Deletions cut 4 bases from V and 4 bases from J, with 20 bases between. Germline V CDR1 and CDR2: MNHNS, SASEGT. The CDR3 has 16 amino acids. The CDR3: CASSGYTPGTWYEQYF. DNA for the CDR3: TGTGCCAGCAGTGGATACACCCCCGGGACATGGTACGAGCAGTACTTC.

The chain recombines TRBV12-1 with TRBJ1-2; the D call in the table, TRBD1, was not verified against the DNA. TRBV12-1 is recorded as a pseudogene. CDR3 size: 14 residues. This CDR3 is CASSSGTGVYGYTF. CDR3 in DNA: TGTGCCAGCAGCTCGGGGACAGGGGTCTATGGCTACACCTTC.

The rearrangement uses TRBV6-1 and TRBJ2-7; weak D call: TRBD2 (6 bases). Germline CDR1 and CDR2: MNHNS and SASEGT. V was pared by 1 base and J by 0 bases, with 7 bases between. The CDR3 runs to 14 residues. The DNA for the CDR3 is TGTGCCAGCAGTGAAGGGGACTTCTCCTACGAGCAGTACTTC. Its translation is CASSEGDFSYEQYF.

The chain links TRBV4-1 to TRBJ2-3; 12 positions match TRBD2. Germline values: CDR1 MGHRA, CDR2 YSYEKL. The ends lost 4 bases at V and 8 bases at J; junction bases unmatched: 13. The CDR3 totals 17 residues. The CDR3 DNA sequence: TGCGCCAGCAGCCGACGACTAGCGGGGGAACCCGGAGGTACGCAGTATTTT. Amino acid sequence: CASSRRLAGEPGGTQYF.

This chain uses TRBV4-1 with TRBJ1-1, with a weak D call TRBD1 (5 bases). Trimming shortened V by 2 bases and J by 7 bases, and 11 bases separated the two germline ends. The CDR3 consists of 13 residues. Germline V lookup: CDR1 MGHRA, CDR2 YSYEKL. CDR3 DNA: TGCGCCAGCAGCCAATTACAGGCGCTTGAAGCTTTCTTT. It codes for CASSQLQALEAFF.

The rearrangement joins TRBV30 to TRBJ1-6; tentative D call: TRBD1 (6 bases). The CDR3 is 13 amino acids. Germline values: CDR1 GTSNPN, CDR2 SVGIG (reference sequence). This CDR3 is CAYQQGYNSPLHF. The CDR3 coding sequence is TGTGCTTACCAACAGGGCTATAATTCACCCCTCCACTTT.

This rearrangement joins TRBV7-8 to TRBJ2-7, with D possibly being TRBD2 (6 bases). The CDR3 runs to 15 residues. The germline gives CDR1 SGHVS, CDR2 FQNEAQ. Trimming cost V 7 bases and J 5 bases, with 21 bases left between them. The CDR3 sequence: CASTPGAGIWDEQYF. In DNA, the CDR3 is TGTGCCAGCACCCCTGGGGCGGGGATCTGGGACGAGCAGTACTTC.

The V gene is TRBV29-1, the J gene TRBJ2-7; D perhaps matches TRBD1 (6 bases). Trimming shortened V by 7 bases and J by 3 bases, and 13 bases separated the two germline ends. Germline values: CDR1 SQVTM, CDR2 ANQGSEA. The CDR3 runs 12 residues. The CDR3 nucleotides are TGCAGCGCCAGGGGACAAAACTACGAGCAGTACTTC. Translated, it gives CSARGQNYEQYF.

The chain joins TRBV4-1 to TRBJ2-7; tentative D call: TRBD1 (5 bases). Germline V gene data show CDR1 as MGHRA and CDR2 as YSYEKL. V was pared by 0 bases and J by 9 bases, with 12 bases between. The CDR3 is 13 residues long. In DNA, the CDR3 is TGCGCCAGCAGCCAAGAAGGGCAGGGCGGGCAGTACTTC. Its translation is CASSQEGQGGQYF.

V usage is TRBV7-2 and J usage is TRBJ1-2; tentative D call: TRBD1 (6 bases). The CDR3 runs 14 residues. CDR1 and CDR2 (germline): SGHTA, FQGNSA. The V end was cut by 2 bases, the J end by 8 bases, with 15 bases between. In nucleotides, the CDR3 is TGTGCCAGCAGCTTAAACAGGGTTCGTGGAGGCTACACCTTC. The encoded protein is CASSLNRVRGGYTF. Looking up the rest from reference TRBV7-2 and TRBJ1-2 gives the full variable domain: GAGVSQSPSNKVTEKGKDVELRCDPISGHTALYWYRQSLGQGLEFLIYFQGNSAPDKSGLPSDRFSAERTGGSVSTLTIQRTQQEDSAVYLCASSLNRVRGGYTFGSGTRLTVV.

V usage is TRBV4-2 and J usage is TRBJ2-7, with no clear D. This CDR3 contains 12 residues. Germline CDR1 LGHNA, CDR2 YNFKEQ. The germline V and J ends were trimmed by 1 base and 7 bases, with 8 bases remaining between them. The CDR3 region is CASSQGLREQYF. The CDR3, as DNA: TGTGCCAGCAGCCAAGGCCTGAGGGAGCAGTACTTC.

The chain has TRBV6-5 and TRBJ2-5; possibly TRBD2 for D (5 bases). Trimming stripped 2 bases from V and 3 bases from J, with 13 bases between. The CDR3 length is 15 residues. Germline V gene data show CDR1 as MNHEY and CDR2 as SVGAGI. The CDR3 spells CASSYTVRGEETQYF. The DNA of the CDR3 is TGTGCCAGCAGTTACACCGTCCGGGGAGAAGAGACCCAGTACTTC.

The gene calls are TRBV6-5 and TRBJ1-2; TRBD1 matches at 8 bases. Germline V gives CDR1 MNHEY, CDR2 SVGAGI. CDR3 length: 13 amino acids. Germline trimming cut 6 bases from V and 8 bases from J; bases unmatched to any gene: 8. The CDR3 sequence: CASRAGQGWGYTF. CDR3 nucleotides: TGTGCCAGCAGAGCCGGACAGGGCTGGGGCTACACCTTC.

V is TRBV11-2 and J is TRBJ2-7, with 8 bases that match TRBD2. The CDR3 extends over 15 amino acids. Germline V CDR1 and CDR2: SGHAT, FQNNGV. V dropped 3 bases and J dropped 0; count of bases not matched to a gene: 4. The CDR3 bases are TGTGCCAGCAGCTTTAGCGGGGATTTCTCCTACGAGCAGTACTTC. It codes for CASSFSGDFSYEQYF. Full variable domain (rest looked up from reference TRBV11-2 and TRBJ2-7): EAGVAQSPRYKIIEKRQSVAFWCNPISGHATLYWYQQILGQGPKLLIQFQNNGVVDDSQLPKDRFSAERLKGVDSTLKIQPAKLEDSAVYLCASSFSGDFSYEQYFGPGTRLTVT.

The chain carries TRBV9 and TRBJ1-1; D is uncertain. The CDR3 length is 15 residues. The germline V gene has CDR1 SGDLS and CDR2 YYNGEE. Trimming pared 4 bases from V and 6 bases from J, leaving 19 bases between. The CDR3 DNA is TGTGCCAGCAGCCAGAGCAGTTTGGCGCAGGCTGAAGCTTTCTTT. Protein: CASSQSSLAQAEAFF.

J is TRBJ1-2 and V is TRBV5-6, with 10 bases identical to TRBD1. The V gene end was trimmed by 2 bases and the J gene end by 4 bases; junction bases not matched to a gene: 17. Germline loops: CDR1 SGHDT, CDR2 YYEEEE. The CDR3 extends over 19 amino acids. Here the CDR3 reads CASSFINFGTGEWSYGYTF. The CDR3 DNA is TGTGCCAGCAGCTTTATCAATTTTGGGACAGGGGAGTGGAGCTATGGCTACACCTTC.

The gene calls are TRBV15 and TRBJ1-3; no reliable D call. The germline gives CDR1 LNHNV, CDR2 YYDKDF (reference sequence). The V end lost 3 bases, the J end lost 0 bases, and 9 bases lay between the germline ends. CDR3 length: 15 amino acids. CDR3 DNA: TGTGCCACCAGCAGGGGAGGGATCTCTGGAAACACCATATATTTT. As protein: CATSRGGISGNTIYF.

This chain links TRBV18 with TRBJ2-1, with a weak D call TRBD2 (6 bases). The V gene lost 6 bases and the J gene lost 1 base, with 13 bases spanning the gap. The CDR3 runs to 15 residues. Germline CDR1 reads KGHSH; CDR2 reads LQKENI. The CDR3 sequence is CASSPRRDSYNEQFF. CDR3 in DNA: TGTGCCAGCTCCCCCCGGAGGGATTCCTACAATGAGCAGTTCTTC.

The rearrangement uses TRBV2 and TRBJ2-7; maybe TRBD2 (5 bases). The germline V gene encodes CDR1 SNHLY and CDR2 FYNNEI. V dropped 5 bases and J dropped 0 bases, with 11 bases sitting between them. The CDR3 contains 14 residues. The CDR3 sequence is CASSFGLDSYEQYF. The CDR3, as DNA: TGTGCCAGCAGTTTCGGACTGGACTCCTACGAGCAGTACTTC. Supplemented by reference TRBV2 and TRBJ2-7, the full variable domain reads EPEVTQTPSHQVTQMGQEVILRCVPISNHLYFYWYRQILGQKVEFLVSFYNNEISEKSEIFDDQFSVERPDGSNFTLKIRSTKLEDSAMYFCASSFGLDSYEQYFGPGTRLTVT.

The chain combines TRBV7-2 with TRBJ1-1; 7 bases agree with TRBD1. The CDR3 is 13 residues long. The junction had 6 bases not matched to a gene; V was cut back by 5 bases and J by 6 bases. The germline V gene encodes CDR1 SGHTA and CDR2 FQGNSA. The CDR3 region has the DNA TGTGCCAGCAGCCTCAGACAGGGCGCTGAAGCTTTCTTT. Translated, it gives CASSLRQGAEAFF. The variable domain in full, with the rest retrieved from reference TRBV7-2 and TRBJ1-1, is GAGVSQSPSNKVTEKGKDVELRCDPISGHTALYWYRQSLGQGLEFLIYFQGNSAPDKSGLPSDRFSAERTGGSVSTLTIQRTQQEDSAVYLCASSLRQGAEAFFGQGTRLTVV.